Below, 10 T cell receptor beta chains from the same sample are listed, as sequenced in a study of T cell responses to AZD1222 COVID-19 vaccine. TCRdb's table, derived via immunoSEQ multiplex PCR, lists solely in-frame clones and lacks some. The sample holds roughly 60,000 clones, about 79% seen once. The source material was peripheral blood, sampled on day 0 of AZD1222 vaccination. These receptors were obtained from an adult in good health.

CDR3: CASSAGPMEKLFF. The CDR3 DNA reads TGTGCCAGTAGTGCCGGGCCCATGGAAAAACTGTTTTTT. This chain connects TRBV19 to TRBJ1-4; D unresolved. This CDR3 has 13 residues. V lost 5 bases to trimming and J lost 8 bases, with 12 bases between them. Per the germline V gene, CDR1 is LNHDA and CDR2 is SQIVND (reference sequence).

In its sample, this clone was seen a few times. V is TRBV4-3 and J is TRBJ2-5, with a weak D call TRBD2 (5 bases). The CDR3 is 15 amino acids. The V end was cut by 1 base, the J end by 3 bases, with 12 bases between. Germline CDR1 is LGHNA and CDR2 is YSLEER. CDR3 DNA: TGCGCCAGCAGCCAAGGTACTAGTTTGGAAGAGACCCAGTACTTC. Its translation: CASSQGTSLEETQYF.

The chain is built from TRBV7-2 and TRBJ1-2; TRBD1 matches 8 bases. Germline CDR1 SGHTA, CDR2 FQGNSA. The CDR3 is 19 amino acids. The V segment lost 2 bases and the J segment 3 bases; nucleotides outside the gene matches: 17. In nucleotides, the CDR3 is TGTGCCAGCAGCTTACCGAACAGGGGGTTGTTTTATTCGGACTATGGCTACACCTTC. Translation gives CASSLPNRGLFYSDYGYTF.

This chain connects TRBV5-1 to TRBJ1-2; D unclear. This CDR3 spans 13 amino acids. In germline, CDR1 is SGHRS, CDR2 YFSETQ. Trimming removed 0 bases from V and 6 bases from J, with 9 bases in between. CDR3 nucleotides: TGCGCCAGCAGCTTGGCCATGCAGGATGGCTACACCTTC. Its protein is CASSLAMQDGYTF.

The CDR3 coding sequence is TGTGCCAGCAGTCCCGACAGGCGTGCCACTGAAGCTTTCTTT. Protein product: CASSPDRRATEAFF. The chain recombines TRBV27 with TRBJ1-1; the D gene is possibly TRBD1 (6 bases). The CDR3 has 14 amino acids. V gave up 5 bases and J gave up 4 bases, with 14 bases separating them. The germline V gene has CDR1 MNHEY and CDR2 SMNVEV (reference sequence).

The chain employs TRBV12-5 and TRBJ2-2; 7 nucleotides agree with TRBD1. Germline trimming cut 6 bases from V and 5 bases from J; bases unmatched to any gene: 9. CDR1 is LGHNT, CDR2 FRNRAP, per germline. This CDR3 spans 15 amino acids. The DNA for the CDR3 is TGTGCTAGTGGCACCCCCGAGACAGGGACCGGGGAGCTGTTTTTT. It codes for CASGTPETGTGELFF.

The chain is built from TRBV19 and TRBJ1-1; D gene ambiguous. Per the germline V gene, CDR1 is LNHDA and CDR2 is SQIVND (reference sequence). This CDR3 contains 15 residues. Deletions cut 1 base from V and 4 bases from J, with 13 bases between. The CDR3 DNA follows: TGTGCCAGTAGTATAGTAGATGGTGGCATCACTGAAGCTTTCTTT. Translating it yields CASSIVDGGITEAFF.

The CDR3 sequence: CASTGGGSGSTGANVLTF. Here the CDR3 DNA reads TGTGCCAGCACCGGAGGAGGTAGCGGGAGTACTGGGGCCAACGTCCTGACTTTC. This sequence joins TRBV7-2 and TRBJ2-6, with 9 bases identical to TRBD2. The V segment lost 7 bases and the J segment 2 bases; nucleotides outside the gene matches: 12. CDR3 length: 18 amino acids. The germline V gene has CDR1 SGHTA and CDR2 FQGNSA.

V gene TRBV14 combines with J gene TRBJ2-2; TRBD2 matches 10 bases. The V segment lost 3 bases and the J segment 6 bases; nucleotides outside the gene matches: 4. The germline gives CDR1 SGHDN, CDR2 FVKESK. There are 15 residues in the CDR3. CDR3 bases: TGTGCCAGCAGCCAGTTAGCGGGAGGAGCCGGGGAGCTGTTTTTT. It is translated as CASSQLAGGAGELFF.

This chain uses TRBV19 with TRBJ2-3; TRBD2 matches 12 bases. J gave up 2 bases and V 5 bases, and 5 bases lay outside the gene matches. CDR3 length equals 16 residues. Per the germline V gene, CDR1 is LNHDA and CDR2 is SQIVND (reference sequence). The CDR3, as DNA: TGTGCCAGTAGTTCCGGACTAGCGGGGCTCACAGATACGCAGTATTTT. It specifies CASSSGLAGLTDTQYF.